Below are 32 T cell receptor beta chains sequenced from a single sample in a study of breast tumors, draining lymph nodes, adjacent tissues. TCRdb itself ran the multiplex PCR reads through MiXCR, one entry per CDR3 protein. The profile shows 20,000 to 25,000 distinct CDR3 sequences, around 25% of them singletons. Sequenced sample: breast tumor tissue. The receptors were sampled from a female donor with breast cancer. Some clones in this sample may be carry-over from other donors' samples.

This clonotype was observed many times. The rearrangement joins TRBV20-1 to TRBJ1-6, with TRBD1 identical over 7 bases. Germline V lookup: CDR1 DFQATT, CDR2 SNEGSKA (reference sequence). CDR3 length equals 14 residues. Trimming at V came to 5 bases and at J to 8 bases, leaving 9 bases not matched to a gene. CDR3 residues: CSALHTGDYSPLHF. Here the CDR3 DNA reads TGCAGTGCTCTACACACAGGGGATTATTCACCCCTCCACTTT.

This clonotype was seen repeatedly, ten times or more. The chain joins TRBV28 to TRBJ2-7; 9 bases are a match to TRBD2. Germline trimming cut 0 bases from V and 3 bases from J; bases unmatched to any gene: 9. The CDR3 totals 17 residues. Germline V gives CDR1 MDHEN, CDR2 SYDVKM. The DNA for the CDR3 is TGTGCCAGCAGTTTATGGTATTTTGGACTAGCGCACTACGAGCAGTACTTC. This codes for CASSLWYFGLAHYEQYF.

Regarding this clonotype: At one end, the junction sequence differs from germline, possibly due to a read error. The chain uses TRBV18 and TRBJ2-5; TRBD2 matches at 11 bases. This CDR3 contains 15 residues. Germline V gives CDR1 KGHSH, CDR2 LQKENI. CDR3 protein: CASSPRLAGQETQSF. The CDR3 nucleotides read TGTGCCAGCTCACCAAGACTAGCGGGACAAGAGACCCAGTCCTTC.

This clonotype has at least ten counts. The rearrangement joins TRBV6-2 or TRBV6-3 to TRBJ2-1; possible D gene TRBD1, 6 bases. Germline CDR1 MNHEY, CDR2 SVGEGT. The CDR3 extends over 16 amino acids. Trimming removed 0 bases from V and 3 bases from J, with 12 bases in between. CDR3 nucleotide sequence: TGTGCCAGCAGTTACTCGCCAGGGGTTAACTACAATGAGCAGTTCTTC. It specifies CASSYSPGVNYNEQFF.

This clonotype occurred many times. V usage is TRBV28 and J usage is TRBJ2-7; TRBD1 matches at 9 bases. Per the germline V gene, CDR1 is MDHEN and CDR2 is SYDVKM. J gave up 3 bases and V 3 bases, and 6 bases lay outside the gene matches. This CDR3 is built from 15 residues. The CDR3 DNA is TGTGCCAGCAGTTTTGGGGGGACAGGGAACTACGAGCAGTACTTC. The encoded protein is CASSFGGTGNYEQYF.

This clonotype was seen repeatedly, ten times or more. The J gene is TRBJ1-2, the V gene TRBV10-3; D not certain. In germline, CDR1 is ENHRY, CDR2 SYGVKD. The CDR3 loop spans 13 amino acids. Trimming removed 6 bases from V and 6 bases from J, with 14 bases in between. CDR3 region: CAIRPRAGDGYTF. The CDR3 DNA sequence: TGTGCCATCAGACCCCGGGCCGGGGATGGCTACACCTTC.

This chain links TRBV5-1 with TRBJ2-7; 14 positions match TRBD2. The CDR3 totals 16 residues. V gave up 4 bases and J gave up 7 bases; unmatched junction bases: 10. Germline CDR1 reads SGHRS; CDR2 reads YFSETQ. The CDR3 spells CASSTAPTSGGGEQYF. The CDR3 region has the DNA TGCGCCAGCAGCACCGCGCCGACTAGCGGGGGGGGGGAGCAGTACTTC. Drawing the rest from reference TRBV5-1 and TRBJ2-7, the complete variable domain is KAGVTQTPRYLIKTRGQQVTLSCSPISGHRSVSWYQQTPGQGLQFLFEYFSETQRNKGNFPGRFSGRQFSNSRSEMNVSTLELGDSALYLCASSTAPTSGGGEQYFGPGTRLTVT.

This clonotype showed up many times. V gene TRBV6-1 combines with J gene TRBJ2-7, with D possibly being TRBD1 (5 bases). The CDR3 has 15 amino acids. The ends were cut back, 6 bases at V and 7 bases at J, with 22 bases in the middle. The V gene's germline CDR1 is MNHNS and CDR2 SASEGT. This chain's CDR3 is CASRATGGVVYEQYF. The CDR3, as DNA: TGTGCCAGCAGGGCTACAGGTGGGGTAGTCTATGAGCAGTACTTC.

In this sample, this clonotype turned up many times. V and J are TRBV2 and TRBJ1-2; 8 bases match TRBD1. With 5 bases clipped from V and 11 bases from J, the junction kept 13 bases outside the gene matches. CDR3 length: 14 residues. The germline V gene has CDR1 SNHLY and CDR2 FYNNEI. The CDR3, as DNA: TGTGCCAGCAGTCCCTCGACAGGGGCTTCGGGGTACACCTTC. Translation: CASSPSTGASGYTF.

This clonotype was recorded at least ten times. The chain couples TRBV5-4 to TRBJ2-3, with D perhaps TRBD2 (6 bases). V was clipped by 0 bases and J by 0 bases, with 11 bases between them. The CDR3 totals 16 residues. Per germline, CDR1 SGHNT and CDR2 YYREEE (reference sequence). CDR3 nucleotide sequence: TGTGCCAGCAGCTTGGATTTAGCGGCTAGCACAGATACGCAGTATTTT. This translates into CASSLDLAASTDTQYF.

A remark on this clonotype: Possible read error: a much larger clone is one base away. The V and J genes are TRBV28 and TRBJ2-7; weak D call: TRBD2 (6 bases). There are 12 residues in the CDR3. Germline V CDR1 and CDR2: MDHEN, SYDVKM. V lost 8 bases to trimming and J lost 7 bases, with 15 bases between them. The CDR3 loop is CASAGPLGEQYF. The CDR3 DNA is TGTGCCAGCGCGGGACCTCTTGGGGAGCAGTACTTC.

The sample holds many counts of this clonotype. The chain couples TRBV12-3 or TRBV12-4 to TRBJ2-3, with TRBD2 matching 8 bases. With 6 bases clipped from V and 2 bases from J, the junction kept 7 bases outside the gene matches. The CDR3 consists of 15 residues. The CDR3 nucleotides read TGTGCCAGCAGGCATGTAGCGGGGTACACAGATACGCAGTATTTT. Translated: CASRHVAGYTDTQYF.

This clonotype was seen at least ten times. This chain uses TRBV18 with TRBJ2-7; 9 bases fit TRBD1. This CDR3 region has 15 residues. Trimming cost V 3 bases and J 6 bases; bases outside gene matches: 9. Germline-derived CDR1 and CDR2 are KGHSH and LQKENI. CDR3 in DNA: TGTGCCAGCTCACCTAAGGGACAGGGACGTGGCGAGCAGTACTTC. Residues: CASSPKGQGRGEQYF.

V is TRBV28 and J is TRBJ2-3, with 10 positions matching TRBD2. The germline V gene has CDR1 MDHEN and CDR2 SYDVKM. V trimming: 5 bases; J trimming: 4 bases; junction bases outside the gene matches: 9. The CDR3 loop spans 16 amino acids. This CDR3 is CASSPLAGRSSDTQYF. DNA for the CDR3: TGTGCCAGCAGTCCACTAGCGGGGAGGTCGTCAGATACGCAGTATTTT.

This clonotype appeared many times. The chain links TRBV20-1 to TRBJ2-2; 7 nucleotides match TRBD2. The V segment lost 3 bases and the J segment 4 bases; nucleotides outside the gene matches: 8. Germline V gene data show CDR1 as DFQATT and CDR2 as SNEGSKA (reference sequence). The CDR3 has 15 residues. As DNA, the CDR3 is TGCAGTGCTAGGGCGGGCGGGAGTTCCACCGGGGAGCTGTTTTTT. This translates into CSARAGGSSTGELFF.

This clonotype was counted at least ten times. The gene calls are TRBV12-3 or TRBV12-4 and TRBJ2-7; TRBD2 matches 13 bases. The trim removed 2 bases at V and 3 bases at J, leaving 19 bases unmatched. The length of the CDR3 is 21 residues. For the CDR3, the DNA is TGTGCCAGCAGTTTACCAGGGAAGGTAGGGACTAGCGGGATGCCTTACTACGAGCAGTACTTC. This gives the protein CASSLPGKVGTSGMPYYEQYF.

A remark on this clonotype: A much larger clone lies a single base off, so this may be a read error. The J gene is TRBJ2-1, the V gene TRBV27; possibly TRBD2 for D (5 bases). The CDR3 length is 17 residues. Germline CDR1 MNHEY, CDR2 SMNVEV (reference sequence). The CDR3 bases are TGTGCCAGCAGTTTATCGGCTAGCTTACTAAATTGGAATGGGCAGTTCTTC. Encoded protein: CASSLSASLLNWNGQFF.

This clonotype was detected only once. With a much larger clone just one base away, this may be a read error. This chain joins TRBV12-3 or TRBV12-4 and TRBJ1-5; unclear D gene. V was cut by 5 bases and J by 7 bases, with 12 bases left in between. CDR3 length: 13 residues. Here the CDR3 reads CASSPGLYQPQHF. CDR3 nucleotides: TGTGCCAGCAGTCCGGGGTTGTACCAGCCCCAGCATTTT.

This clonotype was detected ten times or more. The chain links TRBV7-2 to TRBJ2-3, with 8 nucleotides matching TRBD2. V trimming: 4 bases; J trimming: 2 bases; junction bases outside the gene matches: 14. The CDR3 is made up of 18 amino acids. Germline V gene data show CDR1 as SGHTA and CDR2 as FQGNSA. CDR3 DNA: TGTGCCAGCAGCTCCTTACCGTATGCGGGAGGCCTCACAGATACGCAGTATTTT. It codes for CASSSLPYAGGLTDTQYF.

As regards this clonotype: Germline is not matched at one junction end, which may reflect a read error. The chain carries TRBV29-1 and TRBJ2-7, with D unclear. The CDR3 contains 15 residues. The V gene's germline CDR1 is SQVTM and CDR2 ANQGSEA. Here the CDR3 DNA reads TGCAGCGTCGAAGATGTTGGCGGAGCTAACTACGAGCAGTACTTC. This gives the protein CSVEDVGGANYEQYF.

Comment on this clonotype: Compared with germline, one end of the junction differs, possibly owing to a read error. The chain links TRBV7-9 to TRBJ1-3; a possible D gene is TRBD1 (6 bases). This CDR3 contains 16 residues. The germline V gene encodes CDR1 SEHNR and CDR2 FQNEAQ (reference sequence). The CDR3 here is CASSLGLGAPANTIYF. In DNA, the CDR3 is TGTGCCAGCAGCTTAGGGTTGGGGGCTCCTGCAAACACCATATACTTT.

A note on this clonotype: The junction departs from germline at one end; a sequencing error may be responsible. CDR3 sequence (DNA): TGCAGTGCTAGAGATCTGCGGGCCCTTGAGCGGCACTTC. Protein: CSARDLRALERHF. This rearrangement joins TRBV20-1 to TRBJ2-7, with a tentative D call TRBD2 (5 bases). Germline CDR1 is DFQATT and CDR2 is SNEGSKA (reference sequence). The CDR3 covers 13 residues.

This clonotype was detected ten times or more. The chain recombines TRBV2 with TRBJ2-1; 10 nucleotides match TRBD2. The V and J ends lost 3 bases and 0 bases, in that order; junction bases with no gene match: 5. Germline lookup yields CDR1 SNHLY and CDR2 FYNNEI. The CDR3 is made up of 17 amino acids. In DNA, the CDR3 is TGTGCCAGCAGTGATGATGCTAGCGGGAGCTCCTACAATGAGCAGTTCTTC. Translation gives CASSDDASGSSYNEQFF. Combining the CDR3 with reference TRBV2 and TRBJ2-1 gives the whole variable domain EPEVTQTPSHQVTQMGQEVILRCVPISNHLYFYWYRQILGQKVEFLVSFYNNEISEKSEIFDDQFSVERPDGSNFTLKIRSTKLEDSAMYFCASSDDASGSSYNEQFFGPGTRLTVL.

This chain uses TRBV6-4 with TRBJ2-7; the D gene is possibly TRBD2 (6 bases). The CDR3 is made up of 19 amino acids. The germline V gene encodes CDR1 MRHNA and CDR2 SNTAGT. Trimming took 2 bases from V and 6 from J, leaving 29 bases between them. In nucleotides, the CDR3 is TGTGCCAGCAGTGACCCCCTACCCTGGTCCCGGGACTCCCCGAGCGAGCAGTACTTC. Protein: CASSDPLPWSRDSPSEQYF.

This clonotype occurred many times. The chain combines TRBV5-4 with TRBJ1-2, with 10 bases that match TRBD1. Germline CDR1 and CDR2: SGHNT and YYREEE (reference sequence). V shed 4 bases, J shed 2 bases, and the junction held 2 bases outside the gene matches. The CDR3 runs to 14 residues. CDR3 nucleotide sequence: TGTGCCAGCAGCCCGGACAGGGGGAACTATGGCTACACCTTC. Protein product: CASSPDRGNYGYTF.

This chain joins TRBV11-2 and TRBJ1-2; 7 nucleotides agree with TRBD1. The V and J ends lost 0 bases and 2 bases, in that order; junction bases with no gene match: 6. CDR1 is SGHAT, CDR2 FQNNGV, per germline. The CDR3 length is 16 residues. CDR3 protein: CASSLDWDSLNYGYTF. The CDR3 DNA follows: TGTGCCAGCAGCTTAGATTGGGACAGTCTGAACTATGGCTACACCTTC. Supplemented by reference TRBV11-2 and TRBJ1-2, the full variable domain reads EAGVAQSPRYKIIEKRQSVAFWCNPISGHATLYWYQQILGQGPKLLIQFQNNGVVDDSQLPKDRFSAERLKGVDSTLKIQPAKLEDSAVYLCASSLDWDSLNYGYTFGSGTRLTVV.

As for this clonotype: It is likely a read error, because the conserved phenylalanine at the end of the CDR3 is missing. The genes are TRBV28 and TRBJ1-5, with 9 bases that match TRBD1. Looked up from germline, CDR1 is MDHEN and CDR2 is SYDVKM. The CDR3 is 15 residues long. V was clipped by 5 bases and J by 7 bases; unmatched bases: 9. CDR3 in DNA: TGTGCCAGCAGTCCGACAGGGGGAAATTGGCAGCCCCAGCATTCT. Protein: CASSPTGGNWQPQHS.

This chain connects TRBV6-5 to TRBJ1-1; D is possibly TRBD1 (5 bases). There are 15 residues in the CDR3. Germline V lookup: CDR1 MNHEY, CDR2 SVGAGI. Trimming left V 2 bases short and J 1 base short, with 11 bases between. The CDR3 region is CASSYETVGNTEAFF. The CDR3 bases are TGTGCCAGCAGTTACGAGACAGTGGGGAACACTGAAGCTTTCTTT.

This clonotype was counted ten times or more. The rearrangement joins TRBV20-1 to TRBJ2-3, with D possibly being TRBD1 (6 bases). Trimming took off 0 bases at V and 4 bases at J, with 14 bases between the two ends. CDR3 length: 15 amino acids. The germline V gene has CDR1 DFQATT and CDR2 SNEGSKA (reference sequence). The CDR3 loop is CSARDLRGSADTQYF. CDR3 bases: TGCAGTGCTAGAGATCTTAGGGGGTCTGCAGATACGCAGTATTTT.

This clonotype has at least ten counts. The gene calls are TRBV7-3 and TRBJ2-1, with unresolved D. V was clipped by 5 bases and J by 4 bases, with 15 bases between them. From germline, CDR1 is SGHTA and CDR2 FQGTGA. This CDR3 has 15 amino acids. The CDR3 is CASSHRAGDYNEQFF. In DNA form, the CDR3 reads TGTGCCAGCAGCCATAGGGCAGGAGATTACAATGAGCAGTTCTTC.

By share, this clonotype ranks as medium-sized. The CDR3 DNA sequence: TGCAGTGCTACAGGGGGGGACTCCGGGGATGAGCAGTTCTTC. Translating it yields CSATGGDSGDEQFF. J is TRBJ2-1 and V is TRBV20-1, with D perhaps given as TRBD1 or TRBD2 (7 bases each). The germline gives CDR1 DFQATT, CDR2 SNEGSKA (reference sequence). The CDR3 has 14 residues. V was cut by 4 bases and J by 8 bases, with 18 bases left in between.

In this sample, this clonotype turned up many times. This rearrangement joins TRBV10-3 to TRBJ2-1, with TRBD2 identical over 8 bases. The CDR3 loop spans 15 amino acids. Germline loops: CDR1 ENHRY, CDR2 SYGVKD. V lost 2 bases, J lost 8 bases, and 8 bases stayed unmatched. Written as DNA, the CDR3 is TGTGCCATCAGTGAGAAAGCGGGAGTATCGTATGAGCAGTTCTTC. Translating it yields CAISEKAGVSYEQFF.